The 20 T cell receptor beta chains in this list originate from one sample, sequenced in a study of lymphopenia after photon versus proton radiotherapy. Generated by immunoSEQ multiplex PCR, the TCRdb table keeps only in-frame clones and is missing some. The data show tens of thousands of clones, with 92% seen just once and about 20% held by the top ten. This sample comprised peripheral blood, obtained from a patient treated with photon-based radiotherapy. These receptors all come from a woman in her forties with cholangiocarcinoma.

The chain employs TRBV30 and TRBJ1-3; D remains ambiguous. Trimming stripped 4 bases from V and 0 bases from J, with 16 bases between. This CDR3 has 16 amino acids. Germline V CDR1 and CDR2: GTSNPN, SVGIG (reference sequence). CDR3 DNA: TGTGCCTGGAAAAGTCCAAGGTCCCTCTCTGGAAACACCATATATTTT. Translation gives CAWKSPRSLSGNTIYF.

This chain joins TRBV6-6 and TRBJ1-5; D is possibly TRBD1 (6 bases). Between the trimmed V and J ends, which lost 6 bases and 10 bases, there was a span of 13 bases. This CDR3 contains 12 residues. CDR1 and CDR2 (germline): MNHNY, SVGAGI (reference sequence). CDR3 sequence (DNA): TGTGCCAGCAGCCGTGAAGGGGGACCCCAGCATTTT. Encoded protein: CASSREGGPQHF.

This clone occurred a few times. This chain uses TRBV6-1 with TRBJ1-1; D is unresolved. The CDR3 is 14 residues long. The V and J ends lost 1 base and 7 bases respectively, with 13 bases between them. In germline, CDR1 is MNHNS, CDR2 SASEGT. The CDR3 protein is CASSEVGRAGEAFF. The CDR3 DNA reads TGTGCCAGCAGTGAAGTGGGTAGGGCGGGTGAAGCTTTCTTT.

V and J are TRBV10-2 and TRBJ1-4; D remains ambiguous. V was pared by 8 bases and J by 8 bases, with 9 bases between. Germline CDR1 is WSHSY and CDR2 is SAAADI. The CDR3 is 11 residues long. For the CDR3, the DNA is TGCGCCAGCCAGAGTTCGGAAAAACTGTTTTTT. It is translated as CASQSSEKLFF.

The CDR3 sequence: CASSSDTHEAFF. The CDR3 DNA reads as TGTGCCAGCAGCTCGGACACGCATGAAGCTTTCTTT. The chain is built from TRBV5-8 and TRBJ1-1; perhaps TRBD1 as D (5 bases). The germline gives CDR1 SGHTS, CDR2 YDEGEE. Between the trimmed V and J ends, which lost 3 bases and 7 bases, there was a span of 10 bases. The CDR3 is 12 amino acids.

This chain links TRBV29-1 with TRBJ2-1; TRBD1 might be the D (5 bases). Trimming took off 3 bases at V and 6 bases at J, with 12 bases between the two ends. Germline V gives CDR1 SQVTM, CDR2 ANQGSEA. The CDR3 spans 13 residues. CDR3 amino acids: CSVEAGLGNEQFF. CDR3 in DNA: TGCAGCGTTGAGGCAGGGCTGGGCAATGAGCAGTTCTTC.

This chain uses TRBV7-2 with TRBJ2-1, with a weak D call TRBD2 (5 bases). The CDR3 consists of 14 residues. Germline values: CDR1 SGHTA, CDR2 FQGNSA. Trimming removed 1 base at V and 6 bases at J, with 10 bases between. The CDR3 DNA sequence: TGTGCCAGCAGCTTAGTTGAGGGTACCAATGAGCAGTTCTTC. Protein sequence: CASSLVEGTNEQFF. Filled out from reference TRBV7-2 and TRBJ2-1, the complete variable domain reads GAGVSQSPSNKVTEKGKDVELRCDPISGHTALYWYRQSLGQGLEFLIYFQGNSAPDKSGLPSDRFSAERTGGSVSTLTIQRTQQEDSAVYLCASSLVEGTNEQFFGPGTRLTVL.

The chain is built from TRBV27 and TRBJ1-5, with TRBD1 as a possible D gene (5 bases). Germline CDR1 reads MNHEY; CDR2 reads SMNVEV (reference sequence). Between the trimmed V and J ends, which lost 2 bases and 5 bases, there was a span of 10 bases. This CDR3 is 14 amino acids long. CDR3 protein: CASSLEGYDQPQHF. The CDR3, as DNA: TGTGCCAGCAGTTTAGAGGGGTATGATCAGCCCCAGCATTTT.

The rearrangement uses TRBV5-1 and TRBJ1-1; 7 nucleotides align to TRBD1. Germline V gene lookup returns CDR1 SGHRS and CDR2 YFSETQ. This CDR3 comprises 14 residues. Trimming at V came to 0 bases and at J to 4 bases, leaving 3 bases not matched to a gene. This CDR3 is CASSLGQGITEAFF. CDR3 DNA sequence: TGCGCCAGCAGCTTGGGACAGGGAATCACTGAAGCTTTCTTT.

The chain carries TRBV6-6 and TRBJ2-7; the match to TRBD2 covers 7 bases. Germline CDR1 MNHNY, CDR2 SVGAGI (reference sequence). The CDR3 has 13 amino acids. With 8 bases clipped from V and 1 base from J, the junction kept 5 bases outside the gene matches. CDR3 nucleotides: TGTGCCAGCCTAAACGGGGGGTCCTACGAGCAGTACTTC. It codes for CASLNGGSYEQYF.

V is TRBV28 and J is TRBJ1-6; D perhaps matches TRBD1 (5 bases). In germline, CDR1 is MDHEN, CDR2 SYDVKM. Trimming cost V 3 bases and J 9 bases, with 15 bases left between them. The CDR3 is 15 residues long. The CDR3 protein is CASSFPAGTLSPLHF. Here the CDR3 DNA reads TGTGCCAGCAGTTTCCCAGCTGGGACCCTTTCACCCCTCCACTTT. The whole variable domain, remainder taken from reference TRBV28 and TRBJ1-6, is DVKVTQSSRYLVKRTGEKVFLECVQDMDHENMFWYRQDPGLGLRLIYFSYDVKMKEKGDIPEGYSVSREKKERFSLILESASTNQTSMYLCASSFPAGTLSPLHFGNGTRLTVT.

V and J are TRBV9 and TRBJ1-1; possible D gene TRBD1, 6 bases. This CDR3 is 13 amino acids long. V lost 0 bases to trimming and J lost 10 bases, with 13 bases between them. The germline CDR1 and CDR2 sequences are SGDLS and YYNGEE. This CDR3 is CASSVGQVETAFF. CDR3 bases: TGTGCCAGCAGCGTAGGACAGGTGGAAACAGCTTTCTTT.

The chain couples TRBV19 to TRBJ2-3; D gene ambiguous. Germline loops: CDR1 LNHDA, CDR2 SQIVND (reference sequence). Trimming pared 2 bases from V and 6 bases from J, leaving 3 bases between. The CDR3 contains 11 residues. The CDR3 loop reads CASSITDTQYF. CDR3 sequence (DNA): TGTGCCAGTAGTATAACTGATACGCAGTATTTT.

The chain carries TRBV2 and TRBJ2-1; D uncertain. The CDR3 consists of 16 residues. Trimming pared 0 bases from V and 6 bases from J, leaving 15 bases between. Germline CDR1 SNHLY, CDR2 FYNNEI. CDR3 coding DNA: TGTGCCAGCAGTGAAGCATGGGGTTTGGTTCCCAATGAGCAGTTCTTC. It codes for CASSEAWGLVPNEQFF.

The chain joins TRBV18 to TRBJ1-1; the D is unclear. The germline CDR1 and CDR2 sequences are KGHSH and LQKENI. The CDR3 runs 12 residues. V lost 1 base and J lost 6, with 6 bases in between. The CDR3 sequence is CASSPQPSEAFF. The CDR3 nucleotides read TGTGCCAGCTCACCACAACCATCTGAAGCTTTCTTT.

This chain links TRBV19 with TRBJ1-1; D remains ambiguous. V was cut by 6 bases and J by 1 base, with 15 bases left in between. The germline V gene encodes CDR1 LNHDA and CDR2 SQIVND (reference sequence). This CDR3 contains 15 residues. The CDR3 spells CASRLVGGPNTEAFF. The DNA of the CDR3 is TGTGCCAGTAGGCTGGTGGGCGGGCCGAACACTGAAGCTTTCTTT. Full variable domain (remainder filled in from reference TRBV19 and TRBJ1-1): DGGITQSPKYLFRKEGQNVTLSCEQNLNHDAMYWYRQDPGQGLRLIYYSQIVNDFQKGDIAEGYSVSREKKESFPLTVTSAQKNPTAFYLCASRLVGGPNTEAFFGQGTRLTVV.

The gene calls are TRBV5-1 and TRBJ2-1; 7 nucleotides align to TRBD2. The germline V gene has CDR1 SGHRS and CDR2 YFSETQ. This CDR3 spans 14 amino acids. V dropped 1 base and J dropped 7; count of bases not matched to a gene: 5. Written as DNA, the CDR3 is TGCGCCAGCAGCTTGAGGGTTAGCGGGAATGAGCAGTTCTTC. Translating it yields CASSLRVSGNEQFF.

The rearrangement uses TRBV7-8 and TRBJ2-5, with a weak D call TRBD2 (6 bases). Per germline, CDR1 SGHVS and CDR2 FQNEAQ. Trimming removed 1 base at V and 5 bases at J, with 17 bases between. The CDR3 is made up of 16 amino acids. The CDR3: CASSLGAGGLGETQYF. CDR3 sequence (DNA): TGTGCCAGCAGCTTAGGGGCAGGAGGGTTGGGGGAGACCCAGTACTTC.

The rearrangement joins TRBV5-4 to TRBJ2-1; 11 nucleotides agree with TRBD2. Looked up from germline, CDR1 is SGHNT and CDR2 is YYREEE (reference sequence). The length of the CDR3 is 16 residues. V trimming: 3 bases; J trimming: 5 bases; junction bases outside the gene matches: 7. As DNA, the CDR3 is TGTGCCAGCAGCTCCGGAACTAGCGGGAGTAACAATGAGCAGTTCTTC. It codes for CASSSGTSGSNNEQFF.

This sequence joins TRBV7-2 and TRBJ1-4; 7 bases align to TRBD1. CDR3 length equals 14 residues. Per the germline V gene, CDR1 is SGHTA and CDR2 is FQGNSA. With V trimmed by 3 bases and J by 5 bases, 3 bases remained unmatched. As DNA, the CDR3 is TGTGCCAGCAGCTTGACAGGGTTAAATGAAAAACTGTTTTTT. Translation: CASSLTGLNEKLFF.